These 29 T cell receptor beta chains came from one sample sequenced in a study of blood T cell repertoires in COVID-19. Sequencing used immunoSEQ multiplex PCR; TCRdb keeps in-frame clones, though not all of them. The data show under 200,000 clones, roughly 83% seen once. The sample was peripheral blood. These receptors originate from a human donor in a cohort sampled during active COVID-19.

V and J are TRBV6-5 and TRBJ1-1; D may be TRBD1 (6 bases). Germline V CDR1 and CDR2: MNHEY, SVGAGI. This CDR3 is 14 amino acids long. V was shortened by 6 bases and J by 1 base, with 12 bases between the two germline ends. CDR3 amino acids: CASSGPTGNTEAFF. The DNA for the CDR3 is TGTGCCAGCAGCGGACCGACAGGGAACACTGAAGCTTTCTTT.

V gene TRBV7-9 combines with J gene TRBJ2-7; TRBD1 agrees at 8 bases. The CDR3 sequence is 13 residues long. The germline V gene has CDR1 SEHNR and CDR2 FQNEAQ (reference sequence). The junction had 3 bases not matched to a gene; V was cut back by 4 bases and J by 4 bases. The CDR3 region has the DNA TGTGCCAGCAGCTCCTGGACAGGGTACGAGCAGTACTTC. Translated: CASSSWTGYEQYF.

The chain combines TRBV7-2 with TRBJ2-1, with TRBD2 identical over 9 bases. J was trimmed by 4 bases and V by 3 bases; bases with no gene match: 7. CDR3 length equals 16 residues. Germline V gene data show CDR1 as SGHTA and CDR2 as FQGNSA. This chain's CDR3 is CASSLRGGGFYNEQFF. CDR3 sequence (DNA): TGTGCCAGCAGCTTGCGGGGGGGCGGTTTTTACAATGAGCAGTTCTTC.

The J gene is TRBJ2-7, the V gene TRBV16; D is unresolved. CDR1 KGHSY and CDR2 FQNENV come from the germline V gene. This CDR3 has 14 amino acids. The V and J ends lost 2 bases and 3 bases respectively, with 11 bases between them. The CDR3 coding sequence is TGTGCCAGCAGCCAACCCGGGTGGAACTACGAGCAGTACTTC. It codes for CASSQPGWNYEQYF.

The chain uses TRBV29-1 and TRBJ2-7; TRBD1 is a possible D gene (6 bases). This CDR3 is 13 amino acids long. Trimming removed 8 bases from V and 1 base from J, with 15 bases in between. Germline V gene data show CDR1 as SQVTM and CDR2 as ANQGSEA. The CDR3 DNA sequence: TGCAGCTACAGACAGGCCACTTCCTACGAGCAGTACTTC. It translates to CSYRQATSYEQYF.

This clone was counted a single time. The chain is built from TRBV9 and TRBJ2-3; D is uncertain. CDR3 size: 15 residues. V lost 1 base, J lost 3 bases, and 12 bases lay in between. Per the germline V gene, CDR1 is SGDLS and CDR2 is YYNGEE. The CDR3 DNA sequence: TGTGCCAGCAGCGTAACGGGTGGTGGAACAGATACGCAGTATTTT. Amino acid sequence: CASSVTGGGTDTQYF.

The V and J genes are TRBV10-2 and TRBJ2-5; D possibly corresponds to TRBD1 (6 bases). V was clipped by 2 bases and J by 5 bases, with 15 bases between them. This CDR3 has 15 residues. Germline-derived CDR1 and CDR2 are WSHSY and SAAADI. CDR3 DNA sequence: TGCGCCAGCAGTGAGCCCGAGACAGGCTCGGAGACCCAGTACTTC. Protein: CASSEPETGSETQYF.

The chain employs TRBV18 and TRBJ2-1; TRBD2 aligns across 7 bases. CDR1 KGHSH and CDR2 LQKENI come from the germline V gene. The CDR3 is 17 amino acids. V dropped 0 bases and J dropped 5; count of bases not matched to a gene: 10. CDR3 residues: CASSPPYRVGRDNEQFF. The CDR3 DNA reads TGTGCCAGCTCACCACCATACCGGGTGGGGAGGGACAATGAGCAGTTCTTC.

The rearrangement links TRBV18 to TRBJ1-5; D call uncertain. Looked up from germline, CDR1 is KGHSH and CDR2 is LQKENI. This CDR3 is built from 15 residues. The germline V and J ends were trimmed by 3 bases and 4 bases, with 13 bases remaining between them. Written as DNA, the CDR3 is TGTGCCAGCTCACCCGGGCGAGGGCCGAATCAGCCCCAGCATTTT. Translated, it gives CASSPGRGPNQPQHF.

Only a few counts were recorded for this clone. The V and J genes are TRBV7-9 and TRBJ2-7; 9 nucleotides line up with TRBD1. The CDR3 length is 14 residues. The V gene end was trimmed by 4 bases and the J gene end by 5 bases; junction bases not matched to a gene: 6. The germline CDR1 and CDR2 sequences are SEHNR and FQNEAQ (reference sequence). CDR3 bases: TGTGCCAGCAGCTCCCGGGACAGGGTCCACGAGCAGTACTTC. It translates to CASSSRDRVHEQYF.

In this sample, this clone turned up once. The V call is TRBV9, the J call TRBJ2-5, with 11 bases lining up with TRBD2. V lost 0 bases to trimming and J lost 0 bases; unmatched junction nucleotides: 4. The CDR3 contains 17 residues. Per the germline V gene, CDR1 is SGDLS and CDR2 is YYNGEE. The CDR3 loop reads CASSVAASGGYQETQYF. The CDR3 region has the DNA TGTGCCAGCAGCGTAGCTGCTAGCGGGGGGTACCAAGAGACCCAGTACTTC.

This clone was found a few times. The chain recombines TRBV18 with TRBJ2-7; 8 bases match TRBD2. V was pared by 3 bases and J by 0 bases, with 4 bases of the junction left unmatched. The CDR3 is 15 residues long. Germline lookup yields CDR1 KGHSH and CDR2 LQKENI. CDR3 nucleotide sequence: TGTGCCAGCTCACCCCAACGGGGGGGCTCCTACGAGCAGTACTTC. Translation gives CASSPQRGGSYEQYF.

The chain links TRBV28 to TRBJ2-7; the match to TRBD1 covers 8 bases. This CDR3 has 14 residues. In germline, CDR1 is MDHEN, CDR2 SYDVKM. V shed 1 base, J shed 5 bases, and the junction held 4 bases outside the gene matches. The CDR3 DNA sequence: TGTGCCAGCAGTTTATTCTCGACAGGGGACGAGCAGTACTTC. Amino acids: CASSLFSTGDEQYF. The full variable domain, in which reference TRBV28 and TRBJ2-7 provide the parts outside the CDR3, is DVKVTQSSRYLVKRTGEKVFLECVQDMDHENMFWYRQDPGLGLRLIYFSYDVKMKEKGDIPEGYSVSREKKERFSLILESASTNQTSMYLCASSLFSTGDEQYFGPGTRLTVT.

The count of this clone is one. This sequence joins TRBV2 and TRBJ1-1, with 8 positions matching TRBD1. CDR1 is SNHLY and CDR2 is FYNNEI in the germline V gene. The V gene end was trimmed by 4 bases and the J gene end by 5 bases; junction bases not matched to a gene: 3. CDR3 length: 13 amino acids. The CDR3 protein is CASSVTGGTEAFF. The CDR3 DNA reads TGTGCCAGCAGTGTAACAGGGGGAACTGAAGCTTTCTTT.

This rearrangement joins TRBV5-4 to TRBJ2-5; D perhaps matches TRBD2 (7 bases). Germline V gene sequence: CDR1 SGHNT, CDR2 YYREEE (reference sequence). The CDR3 runs to 18 residues. Trimming removed 0 bases at V and 1 base at J, with 19 bases between. Here the CDR3 DNA reads TGTGCCAGCAGCTTGGCCGAGGGGGGGAGGAAGTTCCAAGAGACCCAGTACTTC. Protein: CASSLAEGGRKFQETQYF.

The CDR3 here is CASSQGNEQFF. CDR3 coding DNA: TGTGCCAGTAGTCAGGGTAATGAGCAGTTCTTC. V usage is TRBV19 and J usage is TRBJ2-1, with D possibly TRBD1 on 5 matching bases. Looked up from germline, CDR1 is LNHDA and CDR2 is SQIVND (reference sequence). The CDR3 has 11 residues. Trimming pared 5 bases from V and 7 bases from J, leaving 6 bases between.

J is TRBJ2-1 and V is TRBV13; D is unresolved. V was clipped by 1 base and J by 4 bases, with 14 bases between them. Germline V lookup: CDR1 PRHDT, CDR2 FYEKMQ (reference sequence). This CDR3 region has 16 residues. The CDR3 region is CASSLESRLGYNEQFF. In nucleotides, the CDR3 is TGTGCCAGCAGCTTAGAATCCAGACTCGGGTACAATGAGCAGTTCTTC.

The chain links TRBV9 to TRBJ2-7; tentative D call: TRBD2 (7 bases). Germline CDR1 reads SGDLS; CDR2 reads YYNGEE. V lost 8 bases, J lost 3 bases, and 21 bases lay in between. The CDR3 loop spans 15 amino acids. Here the CDR3 reads CASTPNGEGGYEQYF. CDR3 nucleotide sequence: TGTGCCAGTACCCCCAACGGGGAGGGGGGCTACGAGCAGTACTTC.

The chain uses TRBV21-1 and TRBJ2-7; TRBD1, the table's D call, lacks a check against the DNA. TRBV21-1 constitutes a pseudogene. CDR3 length: 13 residues. The CDR3 DNA sequence: TGTGCCAGCAGTGGACAGCGAACCTACGAGCAGTACTTC. Translating gives CASSGQRTYEQYF.

The V call is TRBV19, the J call TRBJ1-1; maybe TRBD1 (6 bases). Germline V CDR1 and CDR2: LNHDA, SQIVND (reference sequence). The length of the CDR3 is 14 residues. Trimming cost V 5 bases and J 1 base, with 11 bases left between them. CDR3 DNA: TGTGCCAGTAGTTTAAGGACAGCGAACACTGAAGCTTTCTTT. Translating it yields CASSLRTANTEAFF.

J is TRBJ1-2 and V is TRBV3-1 (or the pseudogene TRBV3-2), with unresolved D. Germline loops: CDR1 LGHDT, CDR2 YNNKEL (reference sequence). Trimming shortened V by 0 bases and J by 4 bases, and 6 bases separated the two germline ends. The CDR3 consists of 13 residues. The CDR3 nucleotides are TGTGCCAGCAGCCAAGATCTAAGCTATGGCTACACCTTC. Protein sequence: CASSQDLSYGYTF.

The chain combines TRBV5-4 with TRBJ2-5; TRBD2 matches at 7 bases. The CDR3 has 16 residues. Unmatched junction bases numbered 10, after V lost 4 bases and J lost 1 base. The germline gives CDR1 SGHNT, CDR2 YYREEE (reference sequence). The CDR3 coding sequence is TGTGCCAGCAGCCCTTCTAGCGGCGCCACCCAAGAGACCCAGTACTTC. Its protein product is CASSPSSGATQETQYF. The full variable domain, in which reference TRBV5-4 and TRBJ2-5 provide the parts outside the CDR3, is ETGVTQSPTHLIKTRGQQVTLRCSSQSGHNTVSWYQQALGQGPQFIFQYYREEENGRGNFPPRFSGLQFPNYSSELNVNALELDDSALYLCASSPSSGATQETQYFGPGTRLLVL.

The chain joins TRBV7-8 to TRBJ2-7; 7 bases are a match to TRBD1. This CDR3 region has 13 residues. The germline V gene has CDR1 SGHVS and CDR2 FQNEAQ. V dropped 2 bases and J dropped 6; count of bases not matched to a gene: 4. The DNA for the CDR3 is TGTGCCAGCAGCTTATCTCAGGGGGTCGAGCAGTACTTC. This sequence encodes CASSLSQGVEQYF.

This chain links TRBV7-9 with TRBJ2-1; tentative D call: TRBD1 (5 bases). Germline loops: CDR1 SEHNR, CDR2 FQNEAQ (reference sequence). This CDR3 is 16 amino acids long. The V end lost 1 base, the J end lost 1 base, and 11 bases lay between the germline ends. CDR3 amino acids: CASSLVGDSSYNEQFF. CDR3 nucleotides: TGTGCCAGCAGCTTAGTAGGAGACAGTTCCTACAATGAGCAGTTCTTC. The full variable domain, with the rest looked up from reference TRBV7-9 and TRBJ2-1, is DTGVSQNPRHKITKRGQNVTFRCDPISEHNRLYWYRQTLGQGPEFLTYFQNEAQLEKSRLLSDRFSAERPKGSFSTLEIQRTEQGDSAMYLCASSLVGDSSYNEQFFGPGTRLTVL.

This chain uses TRBV7-8 with TRBJ1-2; D gene uncertain. CDR3 length: 15 residues. The germline V gene encodes CDR1 SGHVS and CDR2 FQNEAQ. V lost 5 bases and J 0 bases, leaving 13 bases between the germline ends. CDR3 DNA: TGTGCCAGCAGCGCCGTCCAACTTACTAACTATGGCTACACCTTC. It encodes CASSAVQLTNYGYTF.

The chain links TRBV5-8 to TRBJ2-7; 8 bases fit TRBD2. Trimming cost V 4 bases and J 2 bases; bases outside gene matches: 8. CDR1 and CDR2 (germline): SGHTS, YDEGEE. This CDR3 region has 15 residues. Here the CDR3 reads CASSPTSGRPYEQYF. The CDR3 nucleotides are TGTGCCAGCAGCCCAACTAGCGGCCGTCCCTACGAGCAGTACTTC.

The gene calls are TRBV6-1 and TRBJ2-2; no reliable D call. CDR1 and CDR2 from the germline V gene are MNHNS and SASEGT. The germline V and J ends were trimmed by 1 base and 5 bases, with 11 bases remaining between them. The CDR3 runs to 15 residues. The CDR3 DNA reads as TGTGCCAGCAGTGAAGGGGCCCCCTTAACCGGGGAGCTGTTTTTT. The encoded protein is CASSEGAPLTGELFF.

The chain carries TRBV6-5 and TRBJ1-2; 9 bases are a match to TRBD1. The CDR3 runs 15 residues. Germline lookup yields CDR1 MNHEY and CDR2 SVGAGI. With 0 bases clipped from V and 3 bases from J, the junction kept 2 bases outside the gene matches. For the CDR3, the DNA is TGTGCCAGCAGTTACTCTACAGGGGGCGACTATGGCTACACCTTC. Translating gives CASSYSTGGDYGYTF.

In regard to this clone: Other DNA sequences of this sample code for an identical CDR3. The chain joins TRBV5-6 to TRBJ1-2; no clear D. This CDR3 is built from 12 residues. CDR1 and CDR2 (germline): SGHDT, YYEEEE. V was shortened by 0 bases and J by 4 bases, with 4 bases between the two germline ends. CDR3 residues: CASSLAGYGYTF. For the CDR3, the DNA is TGTGCCAGCAGCTTGGCGGGCTATGGCTACACCTTC.